This record covers a single T cell receptor (beta chain). Its target is unknown. This specimen belongs to a study of vaccination effects on CD4 cells after COVID-19. Sequencing followed a ViraFEST assay step that expanded antigen-specific CD4+ T cells with viral peptide pools. Upon completion of around eleven days in culture, CD4+ T cells were isolated. All study participants received two doses of BNT162b2 or mRNA-1273 vaccine. TCRdb's table, derived via immunoSEQ multiplex PCR, lists solely in-frame clones and lacks some. Of more than 50,000 clones in the sample, roughly three quarters are singletons; the top ten hold 0.85% to 1%. V was cut by 1 base and J by 2 bases, with 12 bases left in between. Germline V CDR1 and CDR2: SEHNR, FQNEAQ (reference sequence). This CDR3 is 15 amino acids long.

The receptor was derived from a human donor who received a COVID-19 vaccine. The rearrangement uses TRBV7-9 and TRBJ2-7; tentatively, D is TRBD1 or TRBD2 (5 bases each). The sequences come from CD4+ T cells from PBMCs cultured with HCoV-OC43 spike peptides, collected after COVID-19 vaccination. Subset: HCoV-OC43 spike overlapping peptide pool stimulation. CDR3 sequence: CASSLGAGSAYEQYV. CDR3 coding DNA: TGTGCCAGCAGCTTAGGGGCAGGGAGCGCCTACGAGCAGTACGTC.